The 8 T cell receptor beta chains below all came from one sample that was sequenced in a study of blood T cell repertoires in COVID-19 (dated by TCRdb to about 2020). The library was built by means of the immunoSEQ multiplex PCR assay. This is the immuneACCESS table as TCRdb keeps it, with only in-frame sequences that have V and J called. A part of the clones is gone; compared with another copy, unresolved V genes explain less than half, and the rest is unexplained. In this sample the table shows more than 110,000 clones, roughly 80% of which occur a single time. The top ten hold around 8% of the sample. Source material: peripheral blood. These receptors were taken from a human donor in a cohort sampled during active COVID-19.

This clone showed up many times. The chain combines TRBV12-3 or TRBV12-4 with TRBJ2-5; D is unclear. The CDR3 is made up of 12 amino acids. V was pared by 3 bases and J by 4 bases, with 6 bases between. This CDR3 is CASSLQVETQYF. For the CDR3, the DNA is TGTGCCAGCAGTTTGCAGGTAGAGACCCAGTACTTC.

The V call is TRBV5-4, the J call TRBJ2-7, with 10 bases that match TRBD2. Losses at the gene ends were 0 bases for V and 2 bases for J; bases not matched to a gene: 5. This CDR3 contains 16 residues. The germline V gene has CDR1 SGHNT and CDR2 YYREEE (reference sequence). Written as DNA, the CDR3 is TGTGCCAGCAGCTTGGATAGCGGGGGGACCCCCTACGAGCAGTACTTC. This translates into CASSLDSGGTPYEQYF.

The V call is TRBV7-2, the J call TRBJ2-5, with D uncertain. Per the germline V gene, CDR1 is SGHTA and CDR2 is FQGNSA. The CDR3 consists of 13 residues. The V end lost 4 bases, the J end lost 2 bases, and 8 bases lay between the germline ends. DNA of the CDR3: TGTGCCAGCAGCTCCGTGTATCAAGAGACCCAGTACTTC. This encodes CASSSVYQETQYF. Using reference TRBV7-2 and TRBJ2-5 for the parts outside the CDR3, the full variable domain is GAGVSQSPSNKVTEKGKDVELRCDPISGHTALYWYRQSLGQGLEFLIYFQGNSAPDKSGLPSDRFSAERTGGSVSTLTIQRTQQEDSAVYLCASSSVYQETQYFGPGTRLLVL.

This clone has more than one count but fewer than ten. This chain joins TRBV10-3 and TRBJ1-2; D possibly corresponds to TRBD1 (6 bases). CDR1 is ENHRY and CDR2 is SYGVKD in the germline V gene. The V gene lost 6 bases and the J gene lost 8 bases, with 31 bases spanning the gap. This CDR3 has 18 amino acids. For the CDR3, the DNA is TGTGCCATCAGCGGCCCGGACAAACAGGGAGGGCTGAACGTAGGCTACACCTTC. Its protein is CAISGPDKQGGLNVGYTF.

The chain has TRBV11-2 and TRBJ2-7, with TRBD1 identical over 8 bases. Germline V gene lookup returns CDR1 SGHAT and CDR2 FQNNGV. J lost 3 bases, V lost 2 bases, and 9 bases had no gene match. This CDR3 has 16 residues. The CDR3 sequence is CASSLIWDRTRYEQYF. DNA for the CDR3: TGTGCCAGCAGCTTAATTTGGGACAGGACCCGCTACGAGCAGTACTTC.

As DNA, the CDR3 is TGTGCCAGCAGCCCGAGGGGGGGCCTTAATTCACCCCTCCACTTT. Translating it yields CASSPRGGLNSPLHF. The gene calls are TRBV3-1 (or the pseudogene TRBV3-2) and TRBJ1-6; D might be TRBD1 (6 bases). Per germline, CDR1 LGHDT and CDR2 YNNKEL (reference sequence). The CDR3 loop spans 15 amino acids. Trimming removed 4 bases from V and 6 bases from J, with 13 bases in between.

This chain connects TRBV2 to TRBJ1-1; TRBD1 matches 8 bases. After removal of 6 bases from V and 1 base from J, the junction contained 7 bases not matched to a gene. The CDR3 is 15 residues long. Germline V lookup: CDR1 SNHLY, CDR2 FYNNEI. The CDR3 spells CASSNTGGSNTEAFF. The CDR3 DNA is TGTGCCAGCAGCAATACAGGGGGTTCGAACACTGAAGCTTTCTTT. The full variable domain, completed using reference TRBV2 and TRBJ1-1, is EPEVTQTPSHQVTQMGQEVILRCVPISNHLYFYWYRQILGQKVEFLVSFYNNEISEKSEIFDDQFSVERPDGSNFTLKIRSTKLEDSAMYFCASSNTGGSNTEAFFGQGTRLTVV.

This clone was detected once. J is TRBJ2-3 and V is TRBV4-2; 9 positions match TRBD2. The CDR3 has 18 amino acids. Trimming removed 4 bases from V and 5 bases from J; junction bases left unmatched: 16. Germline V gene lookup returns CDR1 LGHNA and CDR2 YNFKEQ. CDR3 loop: CASSLRRGGAGEGDTQYF. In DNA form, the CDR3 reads TGTGCCAGCAGCCTCCGGCGCGGGGGGGCCGGAGAAGGAGATACGCAGTATTTT.